These 22 T cell receptor beta chains came from one sample sequenced in a study of T cells in Graves' hyperthyroidism and ophthalmopathy. Amplified TCR beta CDR3 regions came from RNA transcripts. A first-round RT-PCR of the TCR CDR3 used the HTBI primer set. TCRdb re-called the multiplex PCR reads with MiXCR, one entry per CDR3 protein. The sample yields roughly 570,000 distinct CDR3 sequences, under 60% seen once. Sequencing used peripheral blood or thyroid tissue (not recorded which). All receptors come from an adult woman with Graves' disease, either hyperthyroidism or ophthalmopathy (not recorded which).

A few counts support this clonotype. This rearrangement joins TRBV30 to TRBJ2-5; 10 nucleotides align to TRBD2. The germline CDR1 and CDR2 sequences are GTSNPN and SVGIG (reference sequence). V dropped 4 bases and J dropped 9; count of bases not matched to a gene: 17. The CDR3 covers 16 residues. The CDR3 region is CAWMRLAGGAPGPQYF. The CDR3, as DNA: TGTGCCTGGATGCGACTAGCGGGTGGAGCTCCGGGGCCCCAGTACTTC.

The chain recombines TRBV7-3 with TRBJ2-5; no clear D gene. From germline, CDR1 is SGHTA and CDR2 FQGTGA. This CDR3 has 13 residues. Trimming left V 2 bases short and J 6 bases short, with 10 bases between. The CDR3 sequence is CASSLEASQTQYF. The CDR3, as DNA: TGTGCCAGCAGCTTAGAGGCTAGTCAGACCCAGTACTTC. The full variable domain, in which reference TRBV7-3 and TRBJ2-5 provide the parts outside the CDR3, is GAGVSQTPSNKVTEKGKYVELRCDPISGHTALYWYRQSLGQGPEFLIYFQGTGAADDSGLPNDRFFAVRPEGSVSTLKIQRTERGDSAVYLCASSLEASQTQYFGPGTRLLVL.

The chain employs TRBV7-8 and TRBJ2-7; TRBD1 agrees at 9 bases. The germline gives CDR1 SGHVS, CDR2 FQNEAQ. This CDR3 has 17 amino acids. V lost 4 bases to trimming and J lost 3 bases; unmatched junction nucleotides: 13. CDR3 sequence (DNA): TGTGCCAGCAGCTCCCATTTAACGGGACAGGGAGGCTACGAGCAGTACTTC. This codes for CASSSHLTGQGGYEQYF.

V is TRBV7-9 and J is TRBJ1-2; D uncertain. CDR1 SEHNR and CDR2 FQNEAQ come from the germline V gene (reference sequence). Between the trimmed V and J ends, which lost 1 base and 2 bases, there was a span of 11 bases. The CDR3 has 15 amino acids. The CDR3 spells CASSLVPEINYGYTF. The CDR3 DNA sequence: TGTGCCAGCAGCTTAGTGCCAGAAATAAACTATGGCTACACCTTC.

The table lists this clonotype with a few counts. The gene calls are TRBV25-1 and TRBJ1-5; TRBD1 agrees at 8 bases. The CDR3 consists of 16 residues. Germline CDR1 and CDR2: MGHDK and SYGVNS. After removal of 4 bases from V and 3 bases from J, the junction contained 8 bases not matched to a gene. In DNA, the CDR3 is TGTGCCAGCAGTGGAGGGGGCAGGGGGCACAATCAGCCCCAGCATTTT. Protein: CASSGGGRGHNQPQHF.

This clonotype was seen at least ten times. This sequence joins TRBV3-1 and TRBJ1-2; 7 bases line up with TRBD1. The CDR3 spans 14 residues. With V trimmed by 0 bases and J by 2 bases, 0 bases remained unmatched. Germline V CDR1 and CDR2: LGHDT, YNNKEL (reference sequence). CDR3 in amino acids: CASSQEQGNYGYTF. CDR3 nucleotide sequence: TGTGCCAGCAGCCAAGAACAGGGGAACTATGGCTACACCTTC.

V is TRBV10-3 and J is TRBJ1-5, with D possibly being TRBD1 (5 bases). This CDR3 is 15 amino acids long. V gave up 6 bases and J gave up 1 base, with 13 bases separating them. Germline V gene sequence: CDR1 ENHRY, CDR2 SYGVKD. The CDR3 loop is CAIRGTGGSNQPQHF. In nucleotides, the CDR3 is TGTGCCATCAGAGGAACCGGGGGGAGCAATCAGCCCCAGCATTTT.

This clonotype was observed many times. The rearrangement uses TRBV15 and TRBJ1-1; 7 bases are a match to TRBD1. With V trimmed by 11 bases and J by 1 base, 7 bases remained unmatched. Germline lookup yields CDR1 LNHNV and CDR2 YYDKDF (reference sequence). CDR3 length: 13 residues. CDR3 sequence reads: CAVTDRANTEAFF. The CDR3 DNA is TGTGCCGTCACTGACAGGGCGAACACTGAAGCTTTCTTT.

There are many counts of this clonotype. The chain recombines TRBV27 with TRBJ2-5; 9 nucleotides line up with TRBD1. Losses at the gene ends were 3 bases for V and 3 bases for J; bases not matched to a gene: 5. Per the germline V gene, CDR1 is MNHEY and CDR2 is SMNVEV (reference sequence). CDR3 length equals 15 residues. CDR3 amino acids: CASSFWDRAKETQYF. The CDR3, as DNA: TGTGCCAGCAGTTTCTGGGACAGGGCGAAAGAGACCCAGTACTTC.

V gene TRBV7-9 combines with J gene TRBJ1-2; D is possibly TRBD1 (5 bases). Trimming took off 5 bases at V and 3 bases at J, with 10 bases between the two ends. The CDR3 runs 13 residues. CDR1 and CDR2 from the germline V gene are SEHNR and FQNEAQ (reference sequence). The CDR3 bases are TGTGCCAGCAGCCGAGGAGGGGACTATGGCTACACCTTC. This codes for CASSRGGDYGYTF.

This clonotype was seen ten or more times. This chain joins TRBV12-3 or TRBV12-4 and TRBJ1-6, with D hard to call. The CDR3 is made up of 13 amino acids. Trimming cost V 2 bases and J 13 bases, with 12 bases left between them. For the CDR3, the DNA is TGTGCCAGCAGTTTATCCCGACGGGGTCCCCTCCACTTT. Protein: CASSLSRRGPLHF.

The table lists this clonotype with many counts. The J gene is TRBJ1-5, the V gene TRBV5-5; a possible D gene is TRBD1 (5 bases). Trimming stripped 0 bases from V and 3 bases from J, with 7 bases between. The CDR3 has 14 residues. Germline CDR1 reads SGHKS; CDR2 reads YYEKEE (reference sequence). CDR3 loop: CASSLEQDNQPQHF. In DNA form, the CDR3 reads TGTGCCAGCAGCTTGGAACAGGACAATCAGCCCCAGCATTTT.

On this clonotype itself: Because the CDR3's place on the DNA is in doubt, the DNA is left out and the CDR3 is given as listed by TCRdb. This sequence joins TRBV5-1 and TRBJ1-4. Germline CDR1 is SGHRS and CDR2 is YFSETQ. With termini counted, the CDR3 has 14 amino acids. CDR3 sequence: CASSKSGLMKNCFF.

This clonotype was seen many times. The rearrangement uses TRBV28 and TRBJ1-1; D is perhaps TRBD1 (5 bases). V lost 8 bases and J lost 4, with 14 bases in between. The CDR3 loop spans 13 amino acids. The V gene's germline CDR1 is MDHEN and CDR2 SYDVKM. Here the CDR3 reads CASLRGSVTEAFF. The CDR3, as DNA: TGTGCCAGCCTTAGGGGTTCGGTCACTGAAGCTTTCTTT.

V and J are TRBV4-3 and TRBJ1-5; D may be TRBD1 (5 bases). The V and J ends lost 4 bases and 7 bases respectively, with 23 bases between them. The CDR3 is 17 amino acids. Germline CDR1 reads LGHNA; CDR2 reads YSLEER. The CDR3 spells CASSPSTGPIARQPQHF. The CDR3 region has the DNA TGCGCCAGCAGCCCGAGTACAGGTCCCATAGCAAGGCAGCCCCAGCATTTT.

The rearrangement links TRBV7-9 to TRBJ2-7, with D possibly being TRBD1 (5 bases). CDR1 is SEHNR and CDR2 is FQNEAQ in the germline V gene (reference sequence). The CDR3 covers 13 residues. Trimming stripped 7 bases from V and 1 base from J, with 11 bases between. CDR3 loop: CASTDSRSYEQYF. For the CDR3, the DNA is TGTGCCAGCACTGACAGTCGATCCTACGAGCAGTACTTC. Supplemented by reference TRBV7-9 and TRBJ2-7, the full variable domain reads DTGVSQNPRHKITKRGQNVTFRCDPISEHNRLYWYRQTLGQGPEFLTYFQNEAQLEKSRLLSDRFSAERPKGSFSTLEIQRTEQGDSAMYLCASTDSRSYEQYFGPGTRLTVT.

This chain connects TRBV2 to TRBJ1-5; no firm D call. The CDR3 runs to 14 residues. Per the germline V gene, CDR1 is SNHLY and CDR2 is FYNNEI. Trimming took 5 bases from V and 7 from J, leaving 15 bases between them. In nucleotides, the CDR3 is TGTGCCAGCAGTTGGCGGGATCGCCAGCAGCCCCAGCATTTT. Its protein is CASSWRDRQQPQHF.

This clonotype was found a few times. V gene TRBV20-1 combines with J gene TRBJ1-1; tentatively, D is TRBD1 (5 bases). V lost 1 base and J 3 bases, leaving 12 bases between the germline ends. Germline values: CDR1 DFQATT, CDR2 SNEGSKA (reference sequence). CDR3 size: 14 residues. The CDR3 nucleotides are TGCAGTGCTAGAGTGGGGGTTGCGCACACTGAAGCTTTCTTT. It translates to CSARVGVAHTEAFF.

The chain employs TRBV20-1 and TRBJ1-2, with 7 positions matching TRBD1. Per the germline V gene, CDR1 is DFQATT and CDR2 is SNEGSKA (reference sequence). The CDR3 is made up of 14 amino acids. The J segment lost 3 bases and the V segment lost 0 bases, leaving 4 bases of the junction unmatched. The CDR3 nucleotides read TGCAGTGCTAGAGATTGGGACAGAGACTATGGCTACACCTTC. Encoded protein: CSARDWDRDYGYTF.

This chain connects TRBV24-1 to TRBJ2-7; 8 bases agree with TRBD2. Per the germline V gene, CDR1 is KGHDR and CDR2 is SFDVKD. The CDR3 length is 12 residues. J gave up 2 bases and V 10 bases, and 3 bases lay outside the gene matches. The CDR3 coding sequence is TGTGCCACAAGTAGCGGGACCTACGAGCAGTACTTC. Amino acid sequence: CATSSGTYEQYF.

This chain's CDR3 is CASSGGQGQSTEAFF. The CDR3 DNA follows: TGCGCCAGCAGCGGAGGACAGGGTCAGAGCACTGAAGCTTTCTTT. The chain is built from TRBV5-1 and TRBJ1-1, with 8 positions matching TRBD1. This CDR3 comprises 15 residues. The V and J ends lost 4 bases and 4 bases, in that order; junction bases with no gene match: 9. Germline V gene sequence: CDR1 SGHRS, CDR2 YFSETQ.

The chain has TRBV10-3 and TRBJ1-3; 7 nucleotides match TRBD1. This CDR3 is built from 14 residues. V was pared by 10 bases and J by 0 bases, with 6 bases of the junction left unmatched. The V gene's germline CDR1 is ENHRY and CDR2 SYGVKD. CDR3 sequence: CATSRDSSGNTIYF. DNA of the CDR3: TGTGCCACATCCAGGGACAGCTCTGGAAACACCATATATTTT.